The clone carrying this T cell receptor (beta chain) was observed once. The source of the sample is a study of blood T cell repertoires in COVID-19. Study as a whole: T cells, B-cell-depleted T cells, or PBMCs provided the cDNA or gDNA that served as material.

In the original processing: Reference gene primers were amplified, and this amplification served to estimate nucleated cell counts. Assay used: immunoSEQ multiplex PCR; TCRdb lists only in-frame clones, some missing. For V, J and clone size, that table is used; D and trimming come from the DNA. Of fewer than 55,000 clones in the sample, about four fifths were seen once. This CDR3 is built from 15 residues. Unmatched junction bases numbered 2, after V lost 1 base and J lost 4 bases. Germline V gene data show CDR1 as PRHDT and CDR2 as FYEKMQ (reference sequence). The chain has TRBV13 and TRBJ2-5, with 11 positions matching TRBD2. This sequence was found in a man between 65 and 80 years old with active COVID-19. Sequenced sample: peripheral blood. The CDR3 DNA is TGTGCCAGCAGCTTAGTAGCGGGGGGGGCAGAGACCCAGTACTTC. It specifies CASSLVAGGAETQYF. The variable domain in full, completed from reference TRBV13 and TRBJ2-5, reads AAGVIQSPRHLIKEKRETATLKCYPIPRHDTVYWYQQGPGQDPQFLISFYEKMQSDKGSIPDRFSAQQFSDYHSELNMSSLELGDSALYFCASSLVAGGAETQYFGPGTRLLVL.